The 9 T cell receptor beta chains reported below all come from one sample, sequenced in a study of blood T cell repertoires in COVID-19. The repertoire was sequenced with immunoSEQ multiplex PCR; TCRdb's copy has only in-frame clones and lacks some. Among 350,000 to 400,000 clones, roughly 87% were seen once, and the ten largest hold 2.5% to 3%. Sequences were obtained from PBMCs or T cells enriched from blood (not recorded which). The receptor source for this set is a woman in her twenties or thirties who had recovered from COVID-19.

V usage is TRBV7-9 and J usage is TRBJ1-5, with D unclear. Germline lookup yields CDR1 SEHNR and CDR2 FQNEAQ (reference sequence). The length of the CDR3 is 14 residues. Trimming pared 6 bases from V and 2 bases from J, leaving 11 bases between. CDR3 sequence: CASSPDYRNQPQHF. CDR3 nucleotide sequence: TGTGCCAGCAGTCCTGACTATCGCAATCAGCCCCAGCATTTT. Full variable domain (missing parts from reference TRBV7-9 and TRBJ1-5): DTGVSQNPRHKITKRGQNVTFRCDPISEHNRLYWYRQTLGQGPEFLTYFQNEAQLEKSRLLSDRFSAERPKGSFSTLEIQRTEQGDSAMYLCASSPDYRNQPQHFGDGTRLSIL.

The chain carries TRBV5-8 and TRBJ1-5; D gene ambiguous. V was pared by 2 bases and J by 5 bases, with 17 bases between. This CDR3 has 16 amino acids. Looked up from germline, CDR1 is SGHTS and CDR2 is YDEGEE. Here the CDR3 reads CASSFQVREVDQPQHF. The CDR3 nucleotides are TGTGCCAGCAGCTTTCAGGTTAGGGAGGTTGATCAGCCCCAGCATTTT.

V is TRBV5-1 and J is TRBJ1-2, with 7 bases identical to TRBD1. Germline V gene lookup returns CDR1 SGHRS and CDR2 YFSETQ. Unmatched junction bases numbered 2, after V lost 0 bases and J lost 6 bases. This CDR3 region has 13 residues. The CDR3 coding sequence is TGCGCCAGCAGCTTGGAGGGGGCGGATGGCTACACCTTC. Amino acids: CASSLEGADGYTF.

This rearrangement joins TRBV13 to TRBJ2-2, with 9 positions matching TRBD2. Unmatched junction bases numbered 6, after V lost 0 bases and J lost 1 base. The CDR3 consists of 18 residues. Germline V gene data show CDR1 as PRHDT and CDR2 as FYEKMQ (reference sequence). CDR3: CASSLGIGLALNTGELFF. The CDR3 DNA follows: TGTGCCAGCAGCTTAGGCATAGGACTAGCGCTGAACACCGGGGAGCTGTTTTTT. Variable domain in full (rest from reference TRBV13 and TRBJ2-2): AAGVIQSPRHLIKEKRETATLKCYPIPRHDTVYWYQQGPGQDPQFLISFYEKMQSDKGSIPDRFSAQQFSDYHSELNMSSLELGDSALYFCASSLGIGLALNTGELFFGEGSRLTVL.

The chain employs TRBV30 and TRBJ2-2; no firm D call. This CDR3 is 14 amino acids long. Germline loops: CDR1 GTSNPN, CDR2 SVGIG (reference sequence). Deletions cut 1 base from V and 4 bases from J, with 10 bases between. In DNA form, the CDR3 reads TGTGCCTGGAGTGAAAACCAACTCACCGGGGAGCTGTTTTTT. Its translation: CAWSENQLTGELFF. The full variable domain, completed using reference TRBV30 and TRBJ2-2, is SQTIHQWPATLVQPVGSPLSLECTVEGTSNPNLYWYRQAAGRGLQLLFYSVGIGQISSEVPQNLSASRPQDRQFILSSKKLLLSDSGFYLCAWSENQLTGELFFGEGSRLTVL.

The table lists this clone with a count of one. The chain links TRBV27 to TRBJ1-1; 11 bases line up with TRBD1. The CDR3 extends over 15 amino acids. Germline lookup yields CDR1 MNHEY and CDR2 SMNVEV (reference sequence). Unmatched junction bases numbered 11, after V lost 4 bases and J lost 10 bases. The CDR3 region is CASSSWTGGRIRAFF. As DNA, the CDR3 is TGTGCCAGCAGTTCTTGGACAGGGGGCAGAATTAGAGCTTTCTTT.

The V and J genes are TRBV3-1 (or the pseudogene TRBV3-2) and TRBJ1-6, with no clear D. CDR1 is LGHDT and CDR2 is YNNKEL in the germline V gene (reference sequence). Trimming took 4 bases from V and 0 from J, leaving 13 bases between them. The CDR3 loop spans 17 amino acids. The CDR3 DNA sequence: TGTGCCAGCAGCCCAGGACTGAGGAGCTCCTATAATTCACCCCTCCACTTT. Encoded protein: CASSPGLRSSYNSPLHF.

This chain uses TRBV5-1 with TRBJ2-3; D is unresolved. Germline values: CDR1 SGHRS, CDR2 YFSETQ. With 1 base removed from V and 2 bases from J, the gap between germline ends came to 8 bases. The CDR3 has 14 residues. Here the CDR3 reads CASSLYSPTDTQYF. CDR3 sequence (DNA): TGCGCCAGCAGCTTGTATAGCCCCACAGATACGCAGTATTTT.

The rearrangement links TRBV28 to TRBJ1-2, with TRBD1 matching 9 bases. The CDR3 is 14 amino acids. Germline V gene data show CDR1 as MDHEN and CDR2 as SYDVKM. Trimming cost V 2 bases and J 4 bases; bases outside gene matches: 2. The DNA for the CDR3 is TGTGCCAGCAGTTTAGGGACAGGGTTCTATGGCTACACCTTC. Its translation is CASSLGTGFYGYTF.